A single sample is the source of the 24 T cell receptor beta chains below, sequenced in a study of shared clonotypes between healthy human individuals. The protocol was immunoSEQ multiplex PCR, while the TCRdb copy is restricted to in-frame clones and leaves out a portion. This table has around 350,000 clones, roughly 80% appearing once. Sequencing was done on a sample of memory CD4+ T cells sorted from blood. Stated subset: CD45RA-negative fraction. The origin of the receptors is a man younger than 45 in good health.

The genes are TRBV5-4 and TRBJ2-5; D not certain. This CDR3 has 12 amino acids. From germline, CDR1 is SGHNT and CDR2 YYREEE (reference sequence). V was clipped by 2 bases and J by 7 bases, with 9 bases between them. As DNA, the CDR3 is TGTGCCAGCAGCTTAACCCGAGGGACCCAGTACTTC. It codes for CASSLTRGTQYF.

The sample holds a few counts of this clone. The genes are TRBV28 and TRBJ2-7, with 9 nucleotides matching TRBD2. Per the germline V gene, CDR1 is MDHEN and CDR2 is SYDVKM. The CDR3 extends over 16 amino acids. J gave up 2 bases and V 6 bases, and 11 bases lay outside the gene matches. CDR3 nucleotide sequence: TGTGCCAGCAGATCCTCTTTAGCGGGAGAAACCTACGAGCAGTACTTC. Protein product: CASRSSLAGETYEQYF.

The genes are TRBV7-2 and TRBJ2-7; TRBD1 aligns across 11 bases. This CDR3 spans 16 amino acids. The germline V gene has CDR1 SGHTA and CDR2 FQGNSA. The V segment lost 1 base and the J segment 6 bases; nucleotides outside the gene matches: 8. The CDR3: CASSLVFFGTGGEQYF. CDR3 DNA sequence: TGTGCCAGCAGCTTAGTATTCTTTGGGACAGGGGGCGAGCAGTACTTC. Filled out from reference TRBV7-2 and TRBJ2-7, the complete variable domain reads GAGVSQSPSNKVTEKGKDVELRCDPISGHTALYWYRQSLGQGLEFLIYFQGNSAPDKSGLPSDRFSAERTGGSVSTLTIQRTQQEDSAVYLCASSLVFFGTGGEQYFGPGTRLTVT.

The rearrangement joins TRBV7-9 to TRBJ2-3, with TRBD1 as a possible D gene (5 bases). The germline V and J ends were trimmed by 1 base and 1 base, with 12 bases remaining between them. The germline V gene encodes CDR1 SEHNR and CDR2 FQNEAQ (reference sequence). This CDR3 has 16 residues. The chain's CDR3 is CASSLGPGRGTDTQYF. CDR3 in DNA: TGTGCCAGCAGCTTAGGTCCCGGCAGGGGCACAGATACGCAGTATTTT. The full variable domain, its missing parts supplied by reference TRBV7-9 and TRBJ2-3, is DTGVSQNPRHKITKRGQNVTFRCDPISEHNRLYWYRQTLGQGPEFLTYFQNEAQLEKSRLLSDRFSAERPKGSFSTLEIQRTEQGDSAMYLCASSLGPGRGTDTQYFGPGTRLTVL.

This clone was seen only a few times. The gene calls are TRBV5-1 and TRBJ1-1; D gene uncertain. Looked up from germline, CDR1 is SGHRS and CDR2 is YFSETQ. CDR3 size: 15 residues. Trimming removed 0 bases from V and 1 base from J, with 10 bases in between. CDR3 sequence reads: CASSLEEGKNTEAFF. CDR3 in DNA: TGCGCCAGCAGCTTGGAGGAGGGTAAGAACACTGAAGCTTTCTTT. The whole variable domain, filled in from reference TRBV5-1 and TRBJ1-1, reads KAGVTQTPRYLIKTRGQQVTLSCSPISGHRSVSWYQQTPGQGLQFLFEYFSETQRNKGNFPGRFSGRQFSNSRSEMNVSTLELGDSALYLCASSLEEGKNTEAFFGQGTRLTVV.

The chain is built from TRBV4-1 and TRBJ2-1; 7 bases fit TRBD2. With 1 base clipped from V and 5 bases from J, the junction kept 8 bases outside the gene matches. Germline V gene data show CDR1 as MGHRA and CDR2 as YSYEKL. This CDR3 spans 16 amino acids. CDR3 in DNA: TGCGCCAGCAGCCAAGTCGCGGGAGCGTCTAACAATGAGCAGTTCTTC. Translation gives CASSQVAGASNNEQFF.

V usage is TRBV28 and J usage is TRBJ2-3, with 11 bases that match TRBD2. This CDR3 is built from 15 residues. V gave up 5 bases and J gave up 8 bases; unmatched junction bases: 9. CDR1 and CDR2 (germline): MDHEN, SYDVKM. The DNA of the CDR3 is TGTGCCAGCAGTGTTACTAGCGGGAGAAGTGGTACGCAGTATTTT. Translated, it gives CASSVTSGRSGTQYF.

V gene TRBV10-3 combines with J gene TRBJ1-4, with D unresolved. This CDR3 is 13 amino acids long. Trimming shortened V by 6 bases and J by 5 bases, and 10 bases separated the two germline ends. CDR1 and CDR2 (germline): ENHRY, SYGVKD. For the CDR3, the DNA is TGTGCCATCAGCCGCGACGGGAATGAAAAACTGTTTTTT. The encoded protein is CAISRDGNEKLFF.

This chain connects TRBV7-9 to TRBJ1-5; tentative D call: TRBD1 (6 bases). This CDR3 spans 13 amino acids. CDR1 and CDR2 (germline): SEHNR, FQNEAQ (reference sequence). Trimming left V 1 base short and J 8 bases short, with 9 bases between. DNA of the CDR3: TGTGCCAGCAGCTTAGGGGGGCCGGAGCCCCAGCATTTT. It encodes CASSLGGPEPQHF.

The chain joins TRBV29-1 to TRBJ1-2, with a possible D match to TRBD1 (6 bases). CDR1 and CDR2 from the germline V gene are SQVTM and ANQGSEA. The CDR3 sequence is 14 residues long. The V end was cut by 4 bases, the J end by 4 bases, with 16 bases between. The CDR3 coding sequence is TGCAGCGTTGTGTTGGGGGCTCTTGGCTATGGCTACACCTTC. Protein product: CSVVLGALGYGYTF.

The genes are TRBV5-6 and TRBJ2-3; a possible D gene is TRBD1 (5 bases). Germline V gene lookup returns CDR1 SGHDT and CDR2 YYEEEE. Trimming stripped 2 bases from V and 2 bases from J, with 18 bases between. This CDR3 contains 17 residues. CDR3 in amino acids: CASSFPPRVGATDTQYF. Here the CDR3 DNA reads TGTGCCAGCAGCTTTCCCCCACGAGTAGGGGCCACAGATACGCAGTATTTT.

This chain joins TRBV5-5 and TRBJ1-1; D not certain. The CDR3 covers 14 residues. The germline V gene has CDR1 SGHKS and CDR2 YYEKEE (reference sequence). V lost 4 bases, J lost 4 bases, and 14 bases lay in between. The CDR3 spells CASSQIRGGTEAFF. The CDR3, as DNA: TGTGCCAGCAGCCAGATCCGCGGTGGCACTGAAGCTTTCTTT.

This clone was seen a single time. V usage is TRBV28 and J usage is TRBJ1-1, with D tentatively TRBD1 (5 bases). Germline V lookup: CDR1 MDHEN, CDR2 SYDVKM. CDR3 length: 15 residues. The V end was cut by 2 bases, the J end by 0 bases, with 10 bases between. The DNA for the CDR3 is TGTGCCAGCAGTTTACGGCGACAGTTGAACACTGAAGCTTTCTTT. Its translation is CASSLRRQLNTEAFF.

The chain links TRBV14 to TRBJ1-6; 9 nucleotides line up with TRBD1. The junction had 1 base not matched to a gene; V was cut back by 4 bases and J by 0 bases. The CDR3 loop spans 16 amino acids. Germline V CDR1 and CDR2: SGHDN, FVKESK. CDR3: CASSRDRVSYNSPLHF. The CDR3 coding sequence is TGTGCCAGCAGCCGGGACAGGGTCTCCTATAATTCACCCCTCCACTTT.

The rearrangement joins TRBV6-5 to TRBJ2-1; tentative D call: TRBD1 (6 bases). The germline CDR1 and CDR2 sequences are MNHEY and SVGAGI. V lost 7 bases, J lost 8 bases, and 9 bases lay in between. The CDR3 length is 11 residues. The CDR3: CASTHRDEQFF. The CDR3 DNA sequence: TGTGCCAGCACTCACAGGGATGAGCAGTTCTTC.

This clone was detected once. The chain joins TRBV30 to TRBJ2-7; D is ambiguous. The CDR3 has 12 amino acids. V lost 3 bases and J lost 2, with 8 bases in between. CDR1 is GTSNPN, CDR2 SVGIG, per germline (reference sequence). The CDR3 region is CAWRQLTYEQYF. CDR3 DNA sequence: TGTGCCTGGAGACAGCTAACCTACGAGCAGTACTTC.

The rearrangement joins TRBV19 to TRBJ1-3; a weak D match, TRBD1 (5 bases). Germline V gene data show CDR1 as LNHDA and CDR2 as SQIVND (reference sequence). CDR3 length: 13 amino acids. V gave up 7 bases and J gave up 4 bases, with 11 bases separating them. CDR3 sequence: CASTGTLGNTIYF. The CDR3 DNA is TGTGCCAGTACCGGGACCCTCGGAAACACCATATATTTT.

The chain combines TRBV7-9 with TRBJ1-2; 8 bases match TRBD1. J was trimmed by 7 bases and V by 7 bases; bases with no gene match: 5. Germline V gene data show CDR1 as SEHNR and CDR2 as FQNEAQ (reference sequence). This CDR3 is 12 amino acids long. In DNA form, the CDR3 reads TGTGCCAGCACACAGGGGGTGCGTGGCTACACCTTC. Amino acids: CASTQGVRGYTF. Combining the CDR3 with reference TRBV7-9 and TRBJ1-2 gives the whole variable domain DTGVSQNPRHKITKRGQNVTFRCDPISEHNRLYWYRQTLGQGPEFLTYFQNEAQLEKSRLLSDRFSAERPKGSFSTLEIQRTEQGDSAMYLCASTQGVRGYTFGSGTRLTVV.

The V and J genes are TRBV4-3 and TRBJ1-5, with 8 bases lining up with TRBD1. Germline-derived CDR1 and CDR2 are LGHNA and YSLEER. The CDR3 has 16 amino acids. V gave up 3 bases and J gave up 4 bases; unmatched junction bases: 8. CDR3 DNA: TGCGCCAGCAGCCAGGACAGGGTTTATGGAAATCAGCCCCAGCATTTT. Amino acids: CASSQDRVYGNQPQHF.

Here the CDR3 DNA reads TGTGCCAGCAGCTCGTTGGACAGTCCGAGGGACTACGAGCAGTACTTC. This encodes CASSSLDSPRDYEQYF. The chain has TRBV7-9 and TRBJ2-7; a weak D match, TRBD1 (6 bases). V was trimmed by 4 bases and J by 3 bases, leaving 19 bases between them. The CDR3 length is 16 residues. Germline loops: CDR1 SEHNR, CDR2 FQNEAQ (reference sequence).

CDR3 bases: TGTGCCAGCATCGAAAGCGGGGTAAAGACCCAGTACTTC. Translating gives CASIESGVKTQYF. The chain links TRBV2 to TRBJ2-5; 7 nucleotides align to TRBD2. Trimming cost V 7 bases and J 6 bases; bases outside gene matches: 8. CDR1 and CDR2 from the germline V gene are SNHLY and FYNNEI. The CDR3 runs to 13 residues.

The chain combines TRBV5-1 with TRBJ1-4; D may be TRBD1 (5 bases). CDR1 is SGHRS, CDR2 YFSETQ, per germline. Trimming stripped 1 base from V and 6 bases from J, with 10 bases between. This CDR3 has 14 residues. In nucleotides, the CDR3 is TGCGCCAGCAGCTTGTTAGGGGCGGATGAAAAACTGTTTTTT. Translating it yields CASSLLGADEKLFF.

The rearrangement links TRBV9 to TRBJ2-3, with TRBD2 matching 8 bases. V was pared by 6 bases and J by 2 bases, with 5 bases of the junction left unmatched. Per germline, CDR1 SGDLS and CDR2 YYNGEE. This CDR3 region has 14 residues. The CDR3 DNA reads as TGTGCCAGCACCATTAGCGGGGCCACAGATACGCAGTATTTT. Protein sequence: CASTISGATDTQYF.

The gene calls are TRBV5-6 and TRBJ2-6, with D possibly being TRBD2 (7 bases). This CDR3 spans 17 amino acids. The germline CDR1 and CDR2 sequences are SGHDT and YYEEEE. V was clipped by 3 bases and J by 0 bases, with 13 bases between them. Here the CDR3 DNA reads TGTGCCAGCAGCTCCCGGGGGGCCCACTCTGGGGCCAACGTCCTGACTTTC. Protein product: CASSSRGAHSGANVLTF.